The clone carrying this T cell receptor beta chain was recorded many times. Its antigen remains unidentified. The V segment lost 0 bases and the J segment 4 bases; nucleotides outside the gene matches: 4. CDR3 length equals 16 residues. CDR1 is MRHNA and CDR2 is SNTAGT in the germline V gene. The sample belongs to a study of CD8 T cells in ankylosing spondylitis. Researchers built TCR beta libraries using quantitative 5'-RACE with molecular barcodes. TCRdb redid the calling of the 5' RACE reads with MiXCR, one entry per CDR3 protein. Altogether 350,000 to 450,000 distinct CDR3 sequences are present, approximately 20% being singletons, with the ten largest covering around 12%. Findings and limits, study-wide: Seven to nine highly homologous variants made up a TCR beta motif, and this motif appeared characteristic of ankylosing spondylitis blood. The study looked at matched synovial fluid samples from ankylosing spondylitis patients. Disease-linked clones were reported to be significantly enriched there. There were earlier reports of some motif variants in reactive arthritis synovial fluid and blood.

Material for sequencing was blood, either unsorted or a sorted T cell fraction (not recorded which). V and J are TRBV6-4 and TRBJ2-3; 10 bases map to TRBD2. This receptor was taken from a male donor with ankylosing spondylitis or in good health (not recorded which). The CDR3 loop reads CASSDSPSGGPDTQYF. In DNA, the CDR3 is TGTGCCAGCAGTGACTCGCCTAGCGGGGGCCCAGATACGCAGTATTTT.